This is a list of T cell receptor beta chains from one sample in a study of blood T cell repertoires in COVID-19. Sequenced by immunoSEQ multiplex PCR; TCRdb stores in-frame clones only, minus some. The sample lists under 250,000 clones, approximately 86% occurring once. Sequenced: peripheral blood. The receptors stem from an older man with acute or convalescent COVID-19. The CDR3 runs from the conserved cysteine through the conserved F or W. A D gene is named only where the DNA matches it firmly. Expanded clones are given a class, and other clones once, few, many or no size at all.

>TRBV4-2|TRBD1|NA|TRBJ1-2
TGTGCCAGCAGCCAAGTTACAGGGGGCGCTGGCTATGGCTACACCTTC
CASSQVTGGAGYGYTF
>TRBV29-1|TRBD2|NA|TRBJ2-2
TGCAGCGTTGTGAATATGGCTTCTAGCGGGATCGGGGAGCTGTTTTTT
CSVVNMASSGIGELFF
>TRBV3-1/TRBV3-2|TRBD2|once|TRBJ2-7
TGTGCCAGCAGCCAAGTCCCTAGCGGAAACTACGAGCAGTACTTC
CASSQVPSGNYEQYF
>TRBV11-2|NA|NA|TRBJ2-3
TGTGCCAGCAGCACCCGACAGGTTACAGATACGCAGTATTTT
CASSTRQVTDTQYF
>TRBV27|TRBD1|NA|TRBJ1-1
TGTGCCAGCAGGCCGAGAATGGGACAGGGGGACACTGAAGCTTTCTTT
CASRPRMGQGDTEAFF
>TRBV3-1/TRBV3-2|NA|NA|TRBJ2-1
TGTGCCAGCAGCCAAGACTTAGCAGATTACAATGAGCAGTTCTTC
CASSQDLADYNEQFF
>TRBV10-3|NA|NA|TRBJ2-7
TGTGCCATCAGTGTGTTACAATCCTACGAGCAGTACTTC
CAISVLQSYEQYF
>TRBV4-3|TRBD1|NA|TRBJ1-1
TGCGCCAGCAGCCAAGGTTCGGACAGGTGGAACACTGAAGCTTTCTTT
CASSQGSDRWNTEAFF
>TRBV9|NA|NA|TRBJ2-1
TGTGCCAGCAGTCGTAACAATGAGCAGTTCTTC
CASSRNNEQFF
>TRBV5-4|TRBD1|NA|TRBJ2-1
TGTGCCAGCAGCTGGGACAGGGGTTCAGATGAGCAGTTCTTC
CASSWDRGSDEQFF
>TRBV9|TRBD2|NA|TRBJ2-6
TGTGCCAGCAGCGTAGATCCAACAAAAGCGGGGGGCGTCTCTGGGGCCAACGTCCTGACTTTC
CASSVDPTKAGGVSGANVLTF
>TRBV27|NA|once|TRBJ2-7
TGTGCCAGCAGTTTAAGTTTTAGATGGGAGCAGTACTTC
CASSLSFRWEQYF
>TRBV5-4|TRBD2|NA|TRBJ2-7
TGTGCCAGCAGCTCCGGGGGGGCGGCGGTCGAGCAGTACTTC
CASSSGGAAVEQYF
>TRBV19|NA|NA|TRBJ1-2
TGTGCCAGTAACCAGAACTATGGCTACACCTTC
CASNQNYGYTF
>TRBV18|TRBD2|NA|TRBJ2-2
TGTGCCAGCTCAAAGACTAGCGGAACGAACACCGGGGAGCTGTTTTTT
CASSKTSGTNTGELFF
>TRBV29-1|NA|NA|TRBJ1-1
TGCAGCGTTACAACGAACACTGAAGCTTTCTTT
CSVTTNTEAFF
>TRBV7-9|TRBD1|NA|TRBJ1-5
TGTGCCAGCAGCACCGGGACAGTCAATCAGCCCCAGCATTTT
CASSTGTVNQPQHF
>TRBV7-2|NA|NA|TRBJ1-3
TGTGCCAGCAGCTTAGACAGGTCGGGTGGAAACACCATATATTTT
CASSLDRSGGNTIYF
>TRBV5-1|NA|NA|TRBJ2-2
TGCGCCAGCAGCTTGAGGGCTAGCGTAACCGGGGAGCTGTTTTTT
CASSLRASVTGELFF
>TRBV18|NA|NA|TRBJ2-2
TGTGCCAGCTCACCTACAGGGAGTTTCACCGGGGAGCTGTTTTTT
CASSPTGSFTGELFF
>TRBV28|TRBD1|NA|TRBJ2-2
TGTGCCAGCAGGGGGACAGGAGGGACCGGGGAGCTGTTTTTT
CASRGTGGTGELFF
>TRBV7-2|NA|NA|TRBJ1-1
TGTGCCAGCAGCTTAGGATCAGGGAACACTGAAGCTTTCTTT
CASSLGSGNTEAFF
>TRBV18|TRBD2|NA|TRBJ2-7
TGTGCCAGCTCACCAGCTGCGGGGGGATCCTACGAGCAGTACTTC
CASSPAAGGSYEQYF
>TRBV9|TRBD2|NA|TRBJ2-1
TGTGCCAGCAGCGAAGATGGGAGAGCGGGGGGCTTGGGCGATGAGCAGTTCTTC
CASSEDGRAGGLGDEQFF
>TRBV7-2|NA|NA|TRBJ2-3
TGTGCCAGCAGCTTTGTCTTGGGGCCCCTCACAGATACGCAGTATTTT
CASSFVLGPLTDTQYF
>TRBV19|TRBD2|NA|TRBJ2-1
TGTGCCAGTAGTAGGACTAGCGGGAGGGAAAATGAGCAGTTCTTC
CASSRTSGRENEQFF
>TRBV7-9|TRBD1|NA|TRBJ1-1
TGTGCCAGCAGCCCCGACAGGGGGCTGGGGAACACTGAAGCTTTCTTT
CASSPDRGLGNTEAFF
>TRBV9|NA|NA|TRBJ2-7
TGTGCCAGCAGCGTAGCTACCCAGGGCTGGGAGCAGTACTTC
CASSVATQGWEQYF
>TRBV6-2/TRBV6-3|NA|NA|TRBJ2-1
TGTGCCAGCAGCTCGACAGTTAAACTCTACAATGAGCAGTTCTTC
CASSSTVKLYNEQFF
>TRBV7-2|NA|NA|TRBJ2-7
TGTGCCAGCAGCGTTACTAGTTCCTACGAGCAGTACTTC
CASSVTSSYEQYF
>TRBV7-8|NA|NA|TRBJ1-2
TGTGCCAGCAGCGACTACGCGGGCTATGGCTACACCTTC
CASSDYAGYGYTF
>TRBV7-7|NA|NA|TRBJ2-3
TGTGCTAGCAGCCCCAGTGCGGGAGATACGCAGTATTTT
CASSPSAGDTQYF
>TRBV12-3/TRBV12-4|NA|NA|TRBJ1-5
TGTGCCAGCAGTCAGGGGAGCAATCAGCCCCAGCATTTT
CASSQGSNQPQHF
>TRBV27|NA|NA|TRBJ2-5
TGTGCCAGCAGTTTATCGTTTGGAGCAGAGACCCAGTACTTC
CASSLSFGAETQYF
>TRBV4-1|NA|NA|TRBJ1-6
TGCGCCAGCAGCCAAGGACGCGGGCAGTGGGATTCACCCCTCCACTTT
CASSQGRGQWDSPLHF
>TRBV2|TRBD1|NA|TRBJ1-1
TGTGCCAGCGGGGACAGGGGAGGGTGGACTGAAGCTTTCTTT
CASGDRGGWTEAFF
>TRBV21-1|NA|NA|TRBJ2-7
TGTGCCAGCAGCCAGTCCGGGACTAGCGGATCCGAGCAGTACTTC
CASSQSGTSGSEQYF
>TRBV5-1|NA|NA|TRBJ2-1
TGCGCCAGCAGCTTGTGGAGGGGGCGTGAGCAGTTCTTC
CASSLWRGREQFF
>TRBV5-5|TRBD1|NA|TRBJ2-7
TGTGCCAGCAGCGAATCGACCCGGGACAGCTACGAGCAGTACTTC
CASSESTRDSYEQYF
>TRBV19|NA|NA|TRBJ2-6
TGTGCCAGTACCCCGGGTGGGTACTCTGGGGCCAACGTCCTGACTTTC
CASTPGGYSGANVLTF
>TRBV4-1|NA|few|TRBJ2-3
TGCGCCAGCAGCCAAGGCGTACCATCAGATACGCAGTATTTT
CASSQGVPSDTQYF
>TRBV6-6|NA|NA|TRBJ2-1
TGTGCCAGCAGTTACTCCCAGGGTTTCGGGGAGCAGTTCTTC
CASSYSQGFGEQFF
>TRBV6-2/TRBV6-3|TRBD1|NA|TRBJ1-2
TGTGCCAGCAGTCGAGACAGGGGACGAGGCTACACCTTC
CASSRDRGRGYTF
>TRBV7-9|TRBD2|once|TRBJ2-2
TGTGCCAGCAGCTCCCATACAGGACTAGCGAACACCGGGGAGCTGTTTTTT
CASSSHTGLANTGELFF
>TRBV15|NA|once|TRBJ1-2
TGTGCCACTTCATCTGACAGACTCAACTATGGCTACACCTTC
CATSSDRLNYGYTF
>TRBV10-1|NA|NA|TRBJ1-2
TGCGCCAGCGGGGGGGGACCGGGCTATGGCTACACCTTC
CASGGGPGYGYTF